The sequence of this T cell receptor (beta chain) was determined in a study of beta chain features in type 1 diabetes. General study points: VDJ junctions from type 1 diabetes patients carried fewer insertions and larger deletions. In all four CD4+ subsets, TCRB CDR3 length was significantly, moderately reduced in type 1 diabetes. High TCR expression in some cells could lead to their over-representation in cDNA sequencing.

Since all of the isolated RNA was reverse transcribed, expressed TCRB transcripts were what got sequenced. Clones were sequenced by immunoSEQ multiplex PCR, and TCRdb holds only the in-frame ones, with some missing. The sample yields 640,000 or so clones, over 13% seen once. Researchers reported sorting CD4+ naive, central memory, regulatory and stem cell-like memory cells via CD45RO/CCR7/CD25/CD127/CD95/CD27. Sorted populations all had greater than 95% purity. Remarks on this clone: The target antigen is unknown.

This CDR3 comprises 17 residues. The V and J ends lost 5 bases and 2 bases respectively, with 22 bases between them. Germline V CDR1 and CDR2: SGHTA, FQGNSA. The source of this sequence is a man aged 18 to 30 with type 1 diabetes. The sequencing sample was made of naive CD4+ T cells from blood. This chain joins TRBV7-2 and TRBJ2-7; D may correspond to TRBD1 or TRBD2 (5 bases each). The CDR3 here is CASSNRGATEPPYEQYF. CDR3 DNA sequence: TGTGCCAGCAGCAACCGGGGAGCGACAGAGCCTCCCTACGAGCAGTACTTC.